The 8 T cell receptor beta chains below come from one sample, sequenced in a study of blood T cell repertoires in COVID-19. TCRdb's table, derived via immunoSEQ multiplex PCR, lists solely in-frame clones and lacks some. The sample consists of over 250,000 clones, around nine tenths of them appearing once. The sequenced sample was PBMCs or T cells enriched from blood (not recorded which). The receptors come from a man aged 60-69 years who had recovered from COVID-19.

V gene TRBV3-1 (or the pseudogene TRBV3-2) combines with J gene TRBJ1-1, with TRBD1 matching over 7 bases. CDR1 LGHDT and CDR2 YNNKEL come from the germline V gene (reference sequence). V gave up 1 base and J gave up 4 bases; unmatched junction bases: 6. The CDR3 contains 15 residues. The DNA of the CDR3 is TGTGCCAGCAGCCAAGTGGGGCAGGGGGGCACTGAAGCTTTCTTT. Translating gives CASSQVGQGGTEAFF.

The chain joins TRBV6-2 or TRBV6-3 to TRBJ2-6, with TRBD2 matching 9 bases. Germline V gene sequence: CDR1 MNHEY, CDR2 SVGEGT. V lost 0 bases to trimming and J lost 0 bases; unmatched junction nucleotides: 6. The CDR3 is 19 amino acids. This CDR3 reads CASSYSGGGVTSGANVLTF. CDR3 in DNA: TGTGCCAGCAGTTACTCCGGCGGGGGGGTAACCTCTGGGGCCAACGTCCTGACTTTC.

The CDR3 loop is CASSLGEEQYF. CDR3 DNA sequence: TGCGCCAGCAGCTTGGGGGAGGAGCAGTACTTC. This sequence joins TRBV5-1 and TRBJ2-7; tentative D call: TRBD2 (5 bases). Germline V gives CDR1 SGHRS, CDR2 YFSETQ. V gave up 0 bases and J gave up 7 bases, with 5 bases separating them. The CDR3 extends over 11 amino acids.

The chain links TRBV19 to TRBJ1-6, with D unclear. This CDR3 has 14 residues. CDR1 and CDR2 (germline): LNHDA, SQIVND (reference sequence). Trimming pared 5 bases from V and 7 bases from J, leaving 12 bases between. The CDR3 region is CASSSYVQNSPLHF. CDR3 nucleotides: TGTGCCAGTAGTTCATATGTACAGAATTCACCCCTCCACTTT.

Remarks on this clone: A read error may produce the germline difference seen at one junction end. J is TRBJ2-2 and V is TRBV19; a possible D gene is TRBD1 (7 bases). The length of the CDR3 is 18 residues. Germline V gives CDR1 LNHDA, CDR2 SQIVND (reference sequence). The CDR3 region is CASSYVRGQGGSTGKLFF. In nucleotides, the CDR3 is TGTGCCAGTAGTTATGTTCGGGGTCAGGGGGGTTCCACCGGGAAGCTGTTTTTT.

Only one count was recorded for this clone. The genes are TRBV7-2 and TRBJ2-7; TRBD2 matches 10 bases. Unmatched junction bases numbered 7, after V lost 7 bases and J lost 4 bases. The CDR3 covers 14 residues. Germline assignment: CDR1 SGHTA and CDR2 FQGNSA. DNA of the CDR3: TGTGCCAGCAACCTCGGACTAGCGGCGTACGAGCAGTACTTC. Translating gives CASNLGLAAYEQYF.

The chain couples TRBV7-7 to TRBJ2-5; TRBD2 aligns across 7 bases. Germline V gene data show CDR1 as SSHAT and CDR2 as FNYEAQ (reference sequence). The CDR3 consists of 12 residues. The CDR3 DNA follows: TGTGCTAGCGGGCCTCAGTTTGAGACCCAGTACTTC. This codes for CASGPQFETQYF.

The chain carries TRBV5-6 and TRBJ2-3; 8 nucleotides line up with TRBD2. Germline V gives CDR1 SGHDT, CDR2 YYEEEE. CDR3 length: 14 amino acids. The V segment lost 6 bases and the J segment 7 bases; nucleotides outside the gene matches: 10. The CDR3 DNA reads TGTGCCAGCAACGGGGGGGCCTACGAGAATACGCAGTATTTT. Amino acid sequence: CASNGGAYENTQYF.